Below, one T cell receptor (beta chain) is given with its context. Germline V lookup: CDR1 SGHRS, CDR2 YFSETQ. V lost 4 bases and J lost 2, with 15 bases in between. The CDR3 runs to 15 residues. These data belong to a study of immune evolution from preneoplasia to lung adenocarcinoma. After pathologic assessment, macro-dissection selected premalignant or tumor cells for extraction. Using immunoSEQ multiplex PCR, the repertoire was profiled, and TCRdb retains in-frame clones only, with some absent. The sample records 9,000 to 10,000 clones, 80% to 85% being singletons. This TCR was sampled from a person between 65 and 79 years old with lung adenocarcinoma. Some clones in this sample may be carry-over from other donors' samples. This chain joins TRBV5-1 and TRBJ1-2, with D possibly TRBD1 on 5 matching bases. The sequenced material came from FFPE minimally invasive lung adenocarcinoma tissue. The CDR3 loop is CASSQGLDGNYGYTF. The CDR3 DNA sequence: TGCGCCAGCAGCCAGGGACTAGACGGAAACTATGGCTACACCTTC.